This TCR beta chain was captured in a study of PD-1 blockade in classical Hodgkin lymphoma (dated by TCRdb to 2018 to 2020). Turning to the overall study: Nivolumab dosing was 3 mg/kg intravenously every 2 weeks, continuing until either disease progression or unacceptable toxicity. The study used CyTOF and TCR beta sequencing to define a peripheral blood immune signature of response to PD-1 blockade in classical Hodgkin lymphoma.

The CDR3 runs 14 amino acids, cysteine and phenylalanine included. Of all the DNA, just the CDR3 is kept, 42 bases in frame from base 1. From the germline V gene, CDR1 is SGHRS and CDR2 is YFSETQ. V loses 4 bases, J loses 6 bases, and the germline ends lie 13 bases apart. What the research found in general, with its limitations: A significant rise by C4D1 was seen in CD4+ but not CD8+ TCR diversity (p=0.0027 vs p=0.16), with the rise being most apparent in complete responders (p=0.02). The study was limited to a single clinical trial cohort, and causes of repertoire differences, possibly disease activity or prior therapy, remained undefined. Baseline TCR diversity was reported to be lower in newly diagnosed patients than in healthy donors, and even lower in relapsed/refractory patients. Diversity was lower in patients who began nivolumab less than 1 year after ASCT, so these patients were left out of later analyses to avoid confounding by immune reconstitution. Baseline diversity similar to that of newly diagnosed patients was observed in trial patients achieving complete response, whereas significantly lower diversity was observed in partial responders and progressors.

Notes on this clone: Which antigen it targets is not known. No clone much larger than this one lies a single base away; base qualities are absent.

Genomic DNA was extracted with the Qiagen DNeasy kit from unsorted PBMCs and from negatively selected CD4+ and CD8+ fractions. Using primers that anneal to V and J segments, immunoSEQ multiplex PCR amplified the TCR beta CDR3 regions. A synthetic immune receptor repertoire was used to minimize amplification bias, and any remaining bias was removed computationally after sequencing. As for how the authors treated the data: Repertoire diversity was quantified as the Shannon entropy index using custom Python scripts. The unsorted, CD4+ and CD8+ repertoires were each analyzed separately, with the exception of combined analyses, where CD4+ and CD8+ sequences were merged in silico. A clone counted as expanded when the clone's frequency after treatment rose at least 2-fold relative to C1D1, and clones undetected at baseline were given a pseudocount of 0.5. Clones with 0 or 1 copy at C1D1 were classified as singleton clones, and clones with 2 or more copies were classified as non-singleton clones. Clones expanded in unsorted samples were annotated as CD4+, CD8+ or unknown by matching protein sequences in sorted samples from the same patient. Wilcoxon tests were applied to paired samples to test diversity changes from C1D1 to C4D1. TCRdb took over this immuneACCESS table, retaining in-frame rearrangements with V and J assigned. Such tables are incomplete; in checked studies, under half of the missing clones stem from an unresolved V gene, and the remainder is unexplained. That table supplies the V and J calls and clone size; D and trimming were determined from the DNA. This sample has 100,000 or so clones in its table, and around nine tenths of those were observed once. The biggest ten clones account for 19% of the sample.

Per the publication, the time point label means: cycle 4 day 1 (C4D1), after about 6 weeks of nivolumab. Every trial patient had relapsed after autologous stem cell transplantation, and cohorts A, B and C differed in prior brentuximab vedotin exposure. A total of roughly 60 patients with relapsed/refractory classical Hodgkin lymphoma made up the trial cohort, and each patient's best overall response was complete response, partial response or progressive disease. Trial patients were treated with single-agent nivolumab in the multi-cohort phase II CheckMate 205 trial. An independent review committee assessed best overall response using the 2007 International Working Group response criteria. Trial PBMCs were obtained immediately prior to nivolumab initiation (C1D1) and on therapy at cycle 2 day 1 and cycle 4 day 1. Peripheral blood was collected in 8 mL Vacutainer Cell Preparation Tubes, from which PBMCs were isolated by centrifugation and then cryopreserved.

Sequenced material: peripheral blood mononuclear cells (PBMCs), taken before the fourth cycle of nivolumab. The sequence was obtained from a human donor with classical Hodgkin lymphoma. The chain is encoded by TRBV5-1 joined to TRBJ2-2; the D assignment is uncertain and may be TRBD1 or TRBD2, with 5 bases supporting each. Read as DNA, the sequence is TGCGCCAGCAGCCCGCGAGGGGATGCCGGGGAGCTGTTTTTT. It encodes CASSPRGDAGELFF. Joined to the reference TRBV5-1 and TRBJ2-2 proteins, this CDR3 gives the full variable domain: KAGVTQTPRYLIKTRGQQVTLSCSPISGHRSVSWYQQTPGQGLQFLFEYFSETQRNKGNFPGRFSGRQFSNSRSEMNVSTLELGDSALYLCASSPRGDAGELFFGEGSRLTVL.